This TCR beta chain is from a study of siplizumab effects on memory and regulatory T cells. Overall study: In pairs, mixed lymphocyte reactions were done either with siplizumab at 1 ug/mL or without any drug present.

Regarding this clone: The antigen remains unidentified.

The authors kept the mixed lymphocyte reaction cells in coculture at 37°C for about 6 days. Looked up from germline, CDR1 is SGHTS and CDR2 is YDEGEE. The CDR3 runs 14 residues. V gave up 4 bases and J gave up 3 bases, with 11 bases separating them. Data came from immunoSEQ multiplex PCR; TCRdb stores just in-frame clones and leaves some out. Of some 9,900 clones in the sample, around 42% are singletons; the top ten hold approximately 22%. The material sequenced was CFSE-low (dividing) CD4+ T cells sorted from an allogeneic mixed lymphocyte reaction. The chain joins TRBV5-8 to TRBJ1-3; D not certain. This sequence originates from a human donor in good health; the cells came from an allogeneic mixed lymphocyte reaction. CDR3 sequence (DNA): TGTGCCAGCAGCCCGCGGGCGGTTGGAAACACCATATATTTT. Translating it yields CASSPRAVGNTIYF.